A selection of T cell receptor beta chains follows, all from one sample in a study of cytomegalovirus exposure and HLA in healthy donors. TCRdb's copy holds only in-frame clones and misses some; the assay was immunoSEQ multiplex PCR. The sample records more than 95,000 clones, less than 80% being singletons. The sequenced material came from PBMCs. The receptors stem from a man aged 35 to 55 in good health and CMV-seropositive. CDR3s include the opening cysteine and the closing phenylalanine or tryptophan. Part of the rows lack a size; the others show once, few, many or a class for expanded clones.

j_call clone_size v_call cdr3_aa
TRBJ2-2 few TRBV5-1 CASSSRTASNTGELFF
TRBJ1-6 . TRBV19 CASSTSGTGYNSPLHF
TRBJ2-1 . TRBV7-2 CASSWSSGRNEQFF
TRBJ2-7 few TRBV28 CASSSRDQWRPSSYEQYF
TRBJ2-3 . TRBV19 CASRSTWTGTDTQYF
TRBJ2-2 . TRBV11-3 CASSLGLQGNTGELFF
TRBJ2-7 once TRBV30 CAWRVGGAYEQYF
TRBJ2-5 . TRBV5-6 CASSLRPSWTQYF
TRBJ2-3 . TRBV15 CATSREPLAGTDTQYF
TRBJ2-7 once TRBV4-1 CASSQGGLAYEQYF
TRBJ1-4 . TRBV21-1 CASRQGRGGQPNEKLFF
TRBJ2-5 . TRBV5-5 CASSLVGVGETQYF
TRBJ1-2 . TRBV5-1 CASSLDGTGVYGYTF
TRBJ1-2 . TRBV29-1 CSVQGGRGLEDTF
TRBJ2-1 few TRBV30 CAWSVQTGRNEQFF
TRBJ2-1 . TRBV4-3 CASSHLSGRGSYNEQFF
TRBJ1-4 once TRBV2 CASSEAGAPNEKLFF
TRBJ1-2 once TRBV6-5 CASRGGIAYGYTF
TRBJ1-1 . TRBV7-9 CASSLTGMNTEAFF
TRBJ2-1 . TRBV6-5 CASRVAGEQFF
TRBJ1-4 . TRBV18 CASSPGPNEKLFF
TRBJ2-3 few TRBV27 CASSNGTSGRTDTQYF
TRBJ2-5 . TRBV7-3 CASSLNHAGVETQYF